These T cell receptor beta chains were read from a single sample in a study of blood T cells in healthy people across ages. MiXCR, run by TCRdb on the 5' RACE reads, gives a single entry per CDR3 protein. The data contain approximately 800,000 distinct CDR3 sequences, more than 55% of them singletons. The source material was blood. Receptors originate from a man aged 35 to 55 in good health. Each CDR3 is given with its conserved first and last residue. Fields, in order: clone size, J gene, V gene, D gene, CDR3 protein, CDR3 DNA. The D gene is left open where the match is weak. Size is omitted from some rows. Given values are once, few, many or a class for expanded clones.

-	TRBJ2-7	TRBV9	-	CASSVSWGPYEQYF	TGTGCCAGCAGCGTATCATGGGGCCCATACGAGCAGTACTTC
-	TRBJ1-2	TRBV20-1	TRBD1	CSAVAGTGFYGYTF	TGCAGTGCTGTCGCCGGGACAGGGTTCTATGGCTACACCTTC
-	TRBJ2-7	TRBV9	TRBD2	CASSVASGANEQYF	TGTGCCAGCAGCGTCGCAAGCGGGGCGAACGAGCAGTACTTC
few	TRBJ2-3	TRBV2	TRBD1	CASSVRQGAMSTDTQYF	TGTGCCAGCAGTGTACGACAGGGAGCAATGTCAACAGATACGCAGTATTTT
-	TRBJ2-5	TRBV5-1	TRBD2	CASSLVISGAKETQYF	TGCGCCAGCAGCTTGGTTATTAGCGGGGCCAAAGAGACCCAGTACTTC
-	TRBJ1-1	TRBV10-2	-	CASSFRTNTEAFF	TGCGCCAGCAGTTTCAGAACTAACACTGAAGCTTTCTTT
-	TRBJ2-5	TRBV2	TRBD2	CASGRSLAGEETQYF	TGTGCCAGCGGCCGATCACTAGCGGGAGAAGAGACCCAGTACTTC
-	TRBJ2-2	TRBV12-3/TRBV12-4	-	CASTGVTANTGELFF	TGTGCCAGCACCGGGGTAACCGCGAACACCGGGGAGCTGTTTTTT
-	TRBJ2-5	TRBV10-3	TRBD2	CAISALAGNQETQYF	TGTGCCATCAGCGCACTAGCGGGGAACCAAGAGACCCAGTACTTC
few	TRBJ2-3	TRBV10-3	TRBD2	CAITPTSGGKDTQYF	TGTGCCATCACCCCGACTAGCGGGGGGAAGGATACGCAGTATTTT
-	TRBJ2-1	TRBV15	TRBD1	CATSRVGQGSDEQFF	TGTGCCACCAGCAGAGTCGGACAGGGAAGCGATGAGCAGTTCTTC
-	TRBJ2-5	TRBV15	-	CATSRDSGVRETQYF	TGTGCCACCAGCAGAGATTCTGGGGTTCGGGAGACCCAGTACTTC
once	TRBJ2-5	TRBV7-8	TRBD1	CASSTRQGTETQYF	TGTGCCAGCAGCACACGACAGGGCACAGAGACCCAGTACTTC
-	TRBJ2-1	TRBV7-3	-	CASSLPVGGVDPNEQFF	TGTGCCAGCAGCCTCCCGGTAGGGGGAGTGGATCCCAATGAGCAGTTCTTC
-	TRBJ1-1	TRBV7-9	-	CASSSDSIRTEAFF	TGTGCCAGCAGCTCGGACAGTATCAGGACTGAAGCTTTCTTT
-	TRBJ2-2	TRBV10-3	TRBD1	CAVRGQANTGELFF	TGTGCCGTCAGGGGACAGGCGAACACCGGGGAGCTGTTTTTT
-	TRBJ1-5	TRBV6-5	-	CASESQGIQPQHF	TGTGCCAGTGAAAGCCAGGGCATTCAGCCCCAGCATTTT
-	TRBJ2-7	TRBV20-1	TRBD1	CSAGDSSYEQYF	TGCAGTGCGGGGGACAGTTCCTACGAGCAGTACTTC
few	TRBJ2-7	TRBV9	-	CASSVEAGGSYEQYF	TGTGCCAGCAGCGTAGAGGCAGGTGGCTCCTACGAGCAGTACTTC
-	TRBJ1-1	TRBV2	-	CASSGVLNTEAFF	TGTGCCAGCAGTGGGGTTCTGAACACTGAAGCTTTCTTT
-	TRBJ2-7	TRBV5-1	-	CASSLAGTGAYNEQYF	TGCGCCAGCAGCTTGGCCGGCACGGGGGCCTACAATGAGCAGTACTTC
-	TRBJ2-3	TRBV7-3	TRBD2	CVSSHGLAGTDTQYF	TGTGTCAGCAGCCACGGGCTAGCGGGCACAGATACGCAGTATTTT
-	TRBJ2-6	TRBV5-6	-	CASSLGWGAISGANVLTF	TGTGCCAGCAGCTTGGGGTGGGGGGCCATATCTGGGGCCAACGTCCTGACTTTC
-	TRBJ1-3	TRBV27	-	CASSSGLDSGNTIYF	TGTGCCAGCAGTTCGGGACTAGACTCTGGAAACACCATATATTTT